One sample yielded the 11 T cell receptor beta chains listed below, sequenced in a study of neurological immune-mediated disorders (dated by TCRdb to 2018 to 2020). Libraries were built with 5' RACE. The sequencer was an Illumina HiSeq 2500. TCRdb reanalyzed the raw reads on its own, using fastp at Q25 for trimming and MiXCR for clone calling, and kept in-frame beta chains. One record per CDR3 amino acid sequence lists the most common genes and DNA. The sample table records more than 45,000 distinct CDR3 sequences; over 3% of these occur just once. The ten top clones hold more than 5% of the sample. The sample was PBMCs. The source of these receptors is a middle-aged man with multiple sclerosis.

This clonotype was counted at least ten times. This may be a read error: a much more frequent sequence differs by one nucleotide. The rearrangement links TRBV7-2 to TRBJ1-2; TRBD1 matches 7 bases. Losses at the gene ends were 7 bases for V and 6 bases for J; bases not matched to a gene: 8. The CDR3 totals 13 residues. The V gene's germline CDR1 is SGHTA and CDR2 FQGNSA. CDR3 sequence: CASNDKTGHGYTF. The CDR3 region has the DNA TGTGCCAGCAATGACAAGACAGGGCATGGCTACACCTTC.

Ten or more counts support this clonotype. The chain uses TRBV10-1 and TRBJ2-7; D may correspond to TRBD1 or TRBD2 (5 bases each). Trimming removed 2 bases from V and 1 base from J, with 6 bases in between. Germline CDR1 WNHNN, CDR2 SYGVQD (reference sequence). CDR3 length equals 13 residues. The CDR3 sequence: CASSEGGSYEQYF. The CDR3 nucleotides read TGCGCCAGCAGTGAGGGGGGTTCCTACGAGCAGTACTTC.

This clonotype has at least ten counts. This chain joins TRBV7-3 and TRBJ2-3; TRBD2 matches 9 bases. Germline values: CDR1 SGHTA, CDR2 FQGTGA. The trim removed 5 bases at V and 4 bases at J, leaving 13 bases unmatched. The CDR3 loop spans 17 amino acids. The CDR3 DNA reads TGTGCCAGCAGCCCAGTCTGGCGGGGGGGCCACCCAGATACGCAGTATTTT. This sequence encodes CASSPVWRGGHPDTQYF.

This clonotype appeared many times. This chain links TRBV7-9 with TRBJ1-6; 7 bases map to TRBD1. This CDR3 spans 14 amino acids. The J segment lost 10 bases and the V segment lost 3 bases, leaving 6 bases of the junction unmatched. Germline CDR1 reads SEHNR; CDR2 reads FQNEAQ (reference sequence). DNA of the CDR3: TGTGCCAGCAGCTTGGGGGACAGCCTCTCACCCCTCCACTTT. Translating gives CASSLGDSLSPLHF. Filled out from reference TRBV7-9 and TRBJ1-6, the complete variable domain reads DTGVSQNPRHKITKRGQNVTFRCDPISEHNRLYWYRQTLGQGPEFLTYFQNEAQLEKSRLLSDRFSAERPKGSFSTLEIQRTEQGDSAMYLCASSLGDSLSPLHFGNGTRLTVT.

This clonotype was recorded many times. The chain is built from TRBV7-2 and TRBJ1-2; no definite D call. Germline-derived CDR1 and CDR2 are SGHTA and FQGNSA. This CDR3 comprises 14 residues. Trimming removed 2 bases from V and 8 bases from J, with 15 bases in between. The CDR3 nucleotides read TGTGCCAGCAGCTTATCAGTACCGCTACTAGGCTACACCTTC. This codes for CASSLSVPLLGYTF. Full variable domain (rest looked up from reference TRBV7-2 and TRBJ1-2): GAGVSQSPSNKVTEKGKDVELRCDPISGHTALYWYRQSLGQGLEFLIYFQGNSAPDKSGLPSDRFSAERTGGSVSTLTIQRTQQEDSAVYLCASSLSVPLLGYTFGSGTRLTVV.

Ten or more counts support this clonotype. CDR3 sequence reads: CASSSIAGSTDTQYF. The CDR3 DNA follows: TGCGCCAGCAGCTCTATAGCGGGGAGCACAGATACGCAGTATTTT. This sequence joins TRBV5-1 and TRBJ2-3; 8 nucleotides agree with TRBD2. CDR1 is SGHRS, CDR2 YFSETQ, per germline. V shed 3 bases, J shed 0 bases, and the junction held 3 bases outside the gene matches. This CDR3 comprises 15 residues.

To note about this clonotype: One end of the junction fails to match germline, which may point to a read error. This CDR3 is CASSGIGQEQETQYF. The CDR3 nucleotides read TGTGCCAGCAGCGGAATAGGACAGGAACAAGAGACCCAGTACTTC. V gene TRBV5-1 combines with J gene TRBJ2-5, with 7 bases fitting TRBD1. Germline CDR1 reads SGHRS; CDR2 reads YFSETQ. The CDR3 is 15 residues long. The entire variable domain, with the rest obtained from reference TRBV5-1 and TRBJ2-5, is as follows: KAGVTQTPRYLIKTRGQQVTLSCSPISGHRSVSWYQQTPGQGLQFLFEYFSETQRNKGNFPGRFSGRQFSNSRSEMNVSTLELGDSALYLCASSGIGQEQETQYFGPGTRLLVL.

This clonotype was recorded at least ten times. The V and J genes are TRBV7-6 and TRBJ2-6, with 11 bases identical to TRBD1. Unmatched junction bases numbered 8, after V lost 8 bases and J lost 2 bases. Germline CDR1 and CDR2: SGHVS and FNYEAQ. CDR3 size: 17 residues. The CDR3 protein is CASGAPGQGAGANVLTF. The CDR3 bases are TGTGCCAGCGGGGCTCCGGGACAGGGGGCTGGGGCCAACGTCCTGACTTTC.

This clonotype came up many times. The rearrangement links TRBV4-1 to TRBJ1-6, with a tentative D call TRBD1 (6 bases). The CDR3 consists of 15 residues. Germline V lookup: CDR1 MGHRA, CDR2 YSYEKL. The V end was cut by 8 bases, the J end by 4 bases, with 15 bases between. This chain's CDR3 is CASRLGTPYNSPLHF. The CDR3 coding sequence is TGCGCCAGCCGACTAGGGACACCTTATAATTCACCCCTCCACTTT.

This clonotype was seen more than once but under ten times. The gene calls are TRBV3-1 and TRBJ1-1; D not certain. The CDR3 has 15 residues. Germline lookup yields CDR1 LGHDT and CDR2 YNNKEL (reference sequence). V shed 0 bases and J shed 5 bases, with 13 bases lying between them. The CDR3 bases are TGTGCCAGCAGCCAAGATTCCTCCGGGAGGACTGAAGCTTTCTTT. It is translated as CASSQDSSGRTEAFF. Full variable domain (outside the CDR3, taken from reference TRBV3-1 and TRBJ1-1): DTAVSQTPKYLVTQMGNDKSIKCEQNLGHDTMYWYKQDSKKFLKIMFSYNNKELIINETVPNRFSPKSPDKAHLNLHINSLELGDSAVYFCASSQDSSGRTEAFFGQGTRLTVV.

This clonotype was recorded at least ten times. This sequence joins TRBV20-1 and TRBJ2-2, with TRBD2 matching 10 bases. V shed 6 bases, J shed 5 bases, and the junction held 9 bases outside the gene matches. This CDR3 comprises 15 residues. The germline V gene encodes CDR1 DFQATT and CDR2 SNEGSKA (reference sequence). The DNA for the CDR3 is TGCAGTGCCTCCCAGCGGGGGGGGAAGACCGGGGAGCTGTTTTTT. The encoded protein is CSASQRGGKTGELFF.